The 28 T cell receptor beta chains reported below all come from one sample, sequenced in a study of identical twins. TCRdb processed the 5' RACE reads anew with MiXCR; each CDR3 protein has one entry. The top ten clones hold about 0.91% of a sample with 500,000 to 600,000 distinct CDR3 sequences, about 20% of them seen once. The data also belong to a second study, concerning T cells expressing NK-cell markers.

Sequenced material: CD4+ T cells sorted from blood. The receptor source for this set is a woman younger than 30 in good health.

The chain employs TRBV7-2 and TRBJ1-4; D gene uncertain. The CDR3 has 14 amino acids. Trimming cost V 1 base and J 11 bases, with 14 bases left between them. Germline V gene sequence: CDR1 SGHTA, CDR2 FQGNSA. The CDR3 protein is CASSLGGSGGKLFF. DNA of the CDR3: TGTGCCAGCAGCTTAGGCGGGTCAGGAGGGAAACTGTTTTTT.

The count of this clonotype is one. This chain connects TRBV18 to TRBJ2-7, with 9 nucleotides matching TRBD1. With 2 bases clipped from V and 3 bases from J, the junction kept 2 bases outside the gene matches. The CDR3 covers 14 residues. CDR1 and CDR2 (germline): KGHSH, LQKENI. In DNA form, the CDR3 reads TGTGCCAGCTCACCAACGACAGGGGGCTACGAGCAGTACTTC. It codes for CASSPTTGGYEQYF.

There are a few counts of this clonotype. The chain uses TRBV15 and TRBJ2-3; D remains ambiguous. CDR1 LNHNV and CDR2 YYDKDF come from the germline V gene (reference sequence). The germline V and J ends were trimmed by 0 bases and 4 bases, with 5 bases remaining between them. This CDR3 comprises 13 residues. This CDR3 reads CATSRDFSDTQYF. CDR3 nucleotides: TGTGCCACCAGCAGAGATTTCTCAGATACGCAGTATTTT.

The V call is TRBV6-5, the J call TRBJ2-1, with D possibly matching TRBD2 (6 bases). CDR1 and CDR2 (germline): MNHEY, SVGAGI. The CDR3 sequence is 16 residues long. V dropped 2 bases and J dropped 4 bases, with 15 bases sitting between them. The CDR3 loop is CASSYKRGKGYNEQFF. The CDR3 DNA reads as TGTGCCAGCAGTTACAAACGGGGGAAGGGGTACAATGAGCAGTTCTTC.

This chain connects TRBV5-1 to TRBJ2-2; D unresolved. The length of the CDR3 is 13 residues. V was cut by 4 bases and J by 4 bases, with 8 bases left in between. CDR1 and CDR2 from the germline V gene are SGHRS and YFSETQ. The CDR3 DNA reads TGCGCCAGCAGCAAGGTTCGCACCGGGGAGCTGTTTTTT. Protein sequence: CASSKVRTGELFF.

The chain carries TRBV20-1 and TRBJ2-3; D is unclear. The V gene's germline CDR1 is DFQATT and CDR2 SNEGSKA (reference sequence). CDR3 size: 15 residues. V was trimmed by 0 bases and J by 4 bases, leaving 14 bases between them. CDR3 residues: CSARDSARGADTQYF. The CDR3 DNA is TGCAGTGCTAGAGATTCGGCGAGAGGCGCAGATACGCAGTATTTT.

V gene TRBV20-1 combines with J gene TRBJ2-1, with 7 bases lining up with TRBD2. Germline V gene lookup returns CDR1 DFQATT and CDR2 SNEGSKA (reference sequence). V was pared by 3 bases and J by 2 bases, with 7 bases of the junction left unmatched. The CDR3 runs to 15 residues. In DNA form, the CDR3 reads TGCAGTGCTAGTCCCTTAGCGGGCGCCTACAATGAGCAGTTCTTC. It specifies CSASPLAGAYNEQFF.

V and J are TRBV7-2 and TRBJ2-3; D call uncertain. Germline V lookup: CDR1 SGHTA, CDR2 FQGNSA. The ends were cut back, 1 base at V and 5 bases at J, with 10 bases in the middle. This CDR3 comprises 14 residues. DNA of the CDR3: TGTGCCAGCAGCTTAGTAGCTAGAGGAGATACGCAGTATTTT. This sequence encodes CASSLVARGDTQYF.

In this sample, this clonotype turned up a few times. V gene TRBV15 combines with J gene TRBJ2-1, with a weak D call TRBD1 (6 bases). Germline V gene sequence: CDR1 LNHNV, CDR2 YYDKDF (reference sequence). V was trimmed by 3 bases and J by 2 bases, leaving 14 bases between them. The CDR3 has 16 residues. The CDR3 loop is CATSRDSGAPYNEQFF. In nucleotides, the CDR3 is TGTGCCACCAGCAGGGACTCAGGGGCTCCCTACAATGAGCAGTTCTTC.

This clonotype was recorded many times. This chain connects TRBV5-1 to TRBJ2-1; no clear D gene. The V gene's germline CDR1 is SGHRS and CDR2 YFSETQ. The CDR3 is 15 amino acids. The V gene lost 0 bases and the J gene lost 2 bases, with 9 bases spanning the gap. DNA for the CDR3: TGCGCCAGCAGCTTGGTAGGCGAAACCTACAATGAGCAGTTCTTC. Its protein product is CASSLVGETYNEQFF.

The rearrangement uses TRBV6-1 and TRBJ2-7, with D hard to call. V lost 6 bases and J 0 bases, leaving 12 bases between the germline ends. Germline V gene lookup returns CDR1 MNHNS and CDR2 SASEGT. The CDR3 extends over 14 amino acids. Here the CDR3 reads CASRFGRVSYEQYF. Here the CDR3 DNA reads TGTGCCAGCAGATTCGGACGGGTCTCCTACGAGCAGTACTTC.

This clonotype was detected ten times or more. The rearrangement uses TRBV12-3 or TRBV12-4 and TRBJ1-2; D is possibly TRBD1 (5 bases). There are 14 residues in the CDR3. V gave up 8 bases and J gave up 5 bases, with 18 bases separating them. The CDR3 is CASALGQGAYGYTF. CDR3 coding DNA: TGTGCCAGCGCCCTTGGGCAGGGAGCTTATGGCTACACCTTC.

The CDR3 DNA sequence: TGCAGTGCTGTCGGAGGGTGGGCTGGGACTGAAGCTTTCTTT. As protein: CSAVGGWAGTEAFF. The chain employs TRBV20-1 and TRBJ1-1; D is undetermined. The V end was cut by 5 bases, the J end by 5 bases, with 18 bases between. The CDR3 length is 14 residues. Looked up from germline, CDR1 is DFQATT and CDR2 is SNEGSKA (reference sequence).

The rearrangement links TRBV29-1 to TRBJ2-1; a weak D match, TRBD2 (5 bases). The ends were cut back, 6 bases at V and 2 bases at J, with 14 bases in the middle. This CDR3 contains 14 residues. CDR1 and CDR2 from the germline V gene are SQVTM and ANQGSEA. Here the CDR3 reads CSVFDYRTYNEQFF. As DNA, the CDR3 is TGCAGCGTATTCGACTACCGAACCTACAATGAGCAGTTCTTC.

The rearrangement uses TRBV12-3 or TRBV12-4 and TRBJ1-2, with D uncertain. V lost 6 bases and J 0 bases, leaving 14 bases between the germline ends. The CDR3 has 15 residues. The CDR3 sequence is CASSPGRQSNYGYTF. The CDR3 DNA sequence: TGTGCCAGCAGCCCCGGACGCCAGTCTAACTATGGCTACACCTTC.

At least ten counts were recorded for this clonotype. The gene calls are TRBV20-1 and TRBJ2-3; D unclear. CDR1 DFQATT and CDR2 SNEGSKA come from the germline V gene (reference sequence). The V end was cut by 5 bases, the J end by 1 base, with 19 bases between. The CDR3 is 16 residues long. The DNA of the CDR3 is TGCAGTGCTTCCCGGACCCGACACAAGGGCACAGATACGCAGTATTTT. Translated: CSASRTRHKGTDTQYF.

The chain combines TRBV2 with TRBJ2-7; 7 bases map to TRBD2. Germline V lookup: CDR1 SNHLY, CDR2 FYNNEI. This CDR3 spans 15 amino acids. With V trimmed by 0 bases and J by 5 bases, 7 bases remained unmatched. The CDR3 DNA is TGTGCCAGCAGTGAAGCGCGTGGGGGGGGGGACGAGCAGTACTTC. It yields the protein CASSEARGGGDEQYF.

The table lists this clonotype with a few counts. The rearrangement links TRBV7-2 to TRBJ2-1; 13 bases line up with TRBD2. This CDR3 is 15 amino acids long. V lost 5 bases to trimming and J lost 9 bases; unmatched junction nucleotides: 7. Germline V lookup: CDR1 SGHTA, CDR2 FQGNSA. CDR3 region: CASSPGLAGQGEQFF. Written as DNA, the CDR3 is TGTGCCAGCAGCCCGGGACTAGCGGGGCAGGGTGAGCAGTTCTTC.

This clonotype was observed a few times. The J gene is TRBJ2-3, the V gene TRBV12-3 or TRBV12-4; no clear D gene. V was cut by 6 bases and J by 2 bases, with 9 bases left in between. The CDR3 length is 13 residues. The DNA for the CDR3 is TGTGCCAGCAGAGAACGCATCACAGATACGCAGTATTTT. Amino acid sequence: CASRERITDTQYF.

This clonotype has a handful of counts. The chain couples TRBV20-1 to TRBJ2-3; TRBD2 matches 7 bases. V was pared by 8 bases and J by 1 base, with 0 bases of the junction left unmatched. The length of the CDR3 is 11 residues. Germline CDR1 DFQATT, CDR2 SNEGSKA (reference sequence). The CDR3 DNA sequence: TGCAGTAGCGGGGGCACAGATACGCAGTATTTT. It is translated as CSSGGTDTQYF.

The chain recombines TRBV12-3 or TRBV12-4 with TRBJ2-5; D may be TRBD2 (5 bases). This CDR3 spans 14 amino acids. V gave up 5 bases and J gave up 2 bases, with 12 bases separating them. The chain's CDR3 is CASSPRTLQETQYF. DNA for the CDR3: TGTGCCAGCAGTCCTCGGACTCTTCAAGAGACCCAGTACTTC.

This clonotype was recorded at least ten times. The chain links TRBV12-3 or TRBV12-4 to TRBJ2-7; D is possibly TRBD2 (5 bases). Trimming shortened V by 6 bases and J by 6 bases, and 15 bases separated the two germline ends. The CDR3 runs 13 residues. The CDR3 here is CASSYLLAGEQYF. DNA for the CDR3: TGTGCCAGCAGCTACCTCCTAGCCGGCGAGCAGTACTTC.

This CDR3 is CASSYIRDRVGGYTF. Here the CDR3 DNA reads TGTGCCAGCAGTTACATCAGAGACAGGGTGGGTGGCTACACCTTC. V is TRBV6-5 and J is TRBJ1-2, with 7 bases identical to TRBD1. The germline V gene has CDR1 MNHEY and CDR2 SVGAGI. CDR3 length equals 15 residues. The V segment lost 2 bases and the J segment 7 bases; nucleotides outside the gene matches: 10.

This clonotype was observed a few times. This chain's CDR3 is CSVSTLRTSRNVDTQYF. The CDR3 DNA is TGCAGCGTCAGCACACTCCGGACAAGCAGGAACGTAGATACGCAGTATTTT. The rearrangement links TRBV29-1 to TRBJ2-3, with D possibly matching TRBD1 (5 bases). The V end lost 6 bases, the J end lost 5 bases, and 27 bases lay between the germline ends. This CDR3 spans 17 amino acids. Germline-derived CDR1 and CDR2 are SQVTM and ANQGSEA.

This clonotype appeared a few times. The chain carries TRBV20-1 and TRBJ1-1; D call uncertain. V was clipped by 4 bases and J by 1 base, with 7 bases between them. Germline V gene lookup returns CDR1 DFQATT and CDR2 SNEGSKA (reference sequence). The CDR3 sequence is 12 residues long. Here the CDR3 reads CSAKAGNTEAFF. The CDR3 DNA reads TGCAGTGCTAAGGCAGGGAACACTGAAGCTTTCTTT.

This clonotype showed up just a few times. The chain carries TRBV18 and TRBJ1-2; TRBD1 matches at 7 bases. Trimming at V came to 3 bases and at J to 5 bases, leaving 3 bases not matched to a gene. The CDR3 runs to 13 residues. The V gene's germline CDR1 is KGHSH and CDR2 LQKENI. CDR3 in DNA: TGTGCCAGCTCACCGACAGGGTTGTATGGCTACACCTTC. The encoded protein is CASSPTGLYGYTF.

The V call is TRBV20-1, the J call TRBJ1-6; maybe TRBD1 (5 bases). Deletions cut 0 bases from V and 4 bases from J, with 10 bases between. This CDR3 comprises 15 residues. Germline CDR1 DFQATT, CDR2 SNEGSKA (reference sequence). CDR3 in amino acids: CSARDEGRYNSPLHF. CDR3 coding DNA: TGCAGTGCTAGAGATGAGGGGCGGTATAATTCACCCCTCCACTTT.

The chain has TRBV10-3 and TRBJ1-1, with D tentatively TRBD1 (5 bases). The CDR3 is made up of 13 amino acids. The germline V and J ends were trimmed by 7 bases and 1 base, with 10 bases remaining between them. Germline CDR1 is ENHRY and CDR2 is SYGVKD. The CDR3 spells CAITLTANTEAFF. The CDR3 coding sequence is TGTGCCATCACTCTGACAGCGAACACTGAAGCTTTCTTT.